These T cell receptor beta chains were read from a single sample in a study of Graves' ophthalmopathy and Graves' hyperthyroidism. TCRdb redid the calling of the multiplex PCR reads with MiXCR, one entry per CDR3 protein. Here the sample spans over a million distinct CDR3 sequences, about 38% being singletons. Input material: peripheral blood or thyroid tissue (not recorded which). Source of these receptors: an adult man with Graves' hyperthyroidism. CDR3s include the opening cysteine and the closing phenylalanine or tryptophan. Fields, in order: D gene, V gene, J gene, clone size, CDR3 DNA, CDR3 protein. A D gene is named only where the DNA matches it firmly. Clone size is given for some rows only: seen once, a few or many times, or a class if the clone is expanded.

NA	TRBV29-1	TRBJ2-6	few	TGCAGCGTTGACCCCCAGGACGGGAACACTGAGGCCAACGTCCTGACTTTC	CSVDPQDGNTEANVLTF
NA	TRBV11-2	TRBJ2-5	many	TGTGCCAGCAGCTTCGGCGTGGGTGAGACCCAGTACTTC	CASSFGVGETQYF
TRBD1	TRBV12-3/TRBV12-4	TRBJ1-5	NA	TGTGCCAGCACCCCAGAAGGGACAGGCAGACAGCCCCAGCATTTT	CASTPEGTGRQPQHF
TRBD1	TRBV27	TRBJ2-5	NA	TGTGCCAGCAGTCCGAACAGGGGGGAAGAGACCCAGTACTTC	CASSPNRGEETQYF
NA	TRBV7-8	TRBJ1-5	NA	TGTGCCAGCAGCTTGGAGGGTTATAGCAATCAAACAGGGTTTCAGCCCCAGCATTTT	CASSLEGYSNQTGFQPQHF
NA	TRBV7-6	TRBJ2-1	NA	TGTGCCAGCAGCCTGTTGGGGGCATATGAGCAGTTCTTC	CASSLLGAYEQFF
NA	TRBV5-6	TRBJ1-2	many	TGTGCCAGCAGCTTGGGGGGGTTTGATGGCTACACCTTC	CASSLGGFDGYTF
NA	TRBV19	TRBJ2-5	NA	TGTGCCAGTAGTTTTCCGGGGGGCGCGGAGACCCAGTACTTC	CASSFPGGAETQYF
NA	TRBV27	TRBJ1-6	few	TGTGCCAGCAGTTTATCTGGGATACGGCCCCTCCACTTT	CASSLSGIRPLHF
NA	TRBV3-1	TRBJ2-7	few	TGTGCCAGCAGCCAAGGTACGAGAGACGAGCAGTACTTC	CASSQGTRDEQYF
NA	TRBV20-1	TRBJ1-5	NA	TGCAGTGCTAGAGATCCAGGGGTAGGTGTAAAATTTGGGCAGCCCCAGCATTTT	CSARDPGVGVKFGQPQHF
NA	TRBV12-3/TRBV12-4	TRBJ2-2	few	TGTGCCAGCACCCCGGGGGCAGGGACCGGGGAGCTGTTTTTT	CASTPGAGTGELFF
NA	TRBV5-1	TRBJ1-1	NA	TGCGCCAGCAGCCAAAGTACAGGGGAAGCTTTCTTT	CASSQSTGEAFF
NA	TRBV24-1	TRBJ2-7	NA	TGTGCCACCAGTGGTCCCCGGGACAACTCCTACGAGCAGTACTTC	CATSGPRDNSYEQYF
NA	TRBV10-3	TRBJ1-2	NA	TGTGCCATCAGTGACAGGACCCGGGGGGCTAACTATGGCTACACCTTC	CAISDRTRGANYGYTF
NA	TRBV9	TRBJ1-1	NA	TGTGCCAGCAGCCCGGGGACTAGCGGGATTAACACTGAAGCTTTCTTT	CASSPGTSGINTEAFF
NA	TRBV20-1	TRBJ1-2	many	TGCAGTGCTTCCAGGACAGCGGACTATGGCTACACCTTC	CSASRTADYGYTF
NA	TRBV7-9	TRBJ2-2	few	TGTGCCAGCAGAATCAGGGTCGGCCTACCCCGAGGCACCGGGGAGCTGTTTTTT	CASRIRVGLPRGTGELFF
TRBD1	TRBV20-1	TRBJ2-5	few	TGCAGTGCTAGTTCCCGGGACAGGGGGAACCAAGAGACCCAGTACTTC	CSASSRDRGNQETQYF
TRBD1	TRBV5-1	TRBJ2-5	NA	TGCGCCAGCAGCTTGTCTTCACAGGGGGCCCAAGAGACCCAGTACTTC	CASSLSSQGAQETQYF
NA	TRBV14	TRBJ2-2	NA	TGTGCCAGCAGCCAAGACATCCTGGCCACCGGGGAGCTGTTTTTT	CASSQDILATGELFF
NA	TRBV2	TRBJ1-1	many	TGTGCCAGCATCCTCAGGGGGAACACTGAAGCTTTCTTT	CASILRGNTEAFF
NA	TRBV7-9	TRBJ1-2	many	TGTGCCAGCAGCTTTGGACTTACGGGCTACACCTTC	CASSFGLTGYTF
TRBD1	TRBV5-1	TRBJ1-4	many	TGCGCCAGCAGCCGGGACAGCGGGGAAAAACTGTTTTTT	CASSRDSGEKLFF
TRBD2	TRBV5-4	TRBJ2-2	NA	TGTGCCAGCAGCGTTACTAGCGGATCGAACACCGGGGAGCTGTTTTTT	CASSVTSGSNTGELFF